Listed here is a single T cell receptor (beta chain). Its antigen remains undetermined. The sample holds no much larger clone one base away, and base qualities are not on file. These data originate in a study of T cell changes during pregnancy in multiple sclerosis (dated by TCRdb to between 2018 and 2021). Regarding the research as a whole: In women with multiple sclerosis, the researchers looked at how the T cell repertoire shifted as pregnancy progressed.

The cysteine opens and the phenylalanine closes a CDR3 of 12 amino acids. Just the 36-base CDR3 DNA is kept, in frame starting at base 1. According to the germline V gene, CDR1 reads SQVTM and CDR2 reads ANQGSEA. Trimming at the junction amounts to 6 bases on V and 0 bases on J, and the germline ends lie 9 bases apart. Library preparation used the immunoSEQ multiplex PCR assay. The clones in this table, taken by TCRdb from immuneACCESS, are in-frame only. Not every clone is retained; where verified, under half of the shortfall comes from an unresolved V gene, and the cause of the rest is unknown. Here the sample has over 45,000 clones; about nine tenths occur a single time. Around 2% of the sample is held by the ten biggest clonotypes.

The receptor was derived from a female donor in good health, enrolled as a control in a pregnancy study. The sequence links TRBV29-1 to TRBJ2-7; a tentative D match to TRBD2 spans 5 bases. Sequenced material: peripheral blood, taken in the first trimester of pregnancy. At the DNA level, the sequence is TGCAGCGTGCAAGGGAGCTCCTACGAGCAGTACTTC. Its translation reads: CSVQGSSYEQYF.